A single sample is the source of the 5 T cell receptor beta chains below, sequenced in a study of human T cells and chemical hapten exposure. TCRdb re-derived calls from the RACE reads in MiXCR, one entry per CDR3 protein. The sample has 150,000 to 200,000 distinct CDR3 sequences, more than 20% seen once; the top ten hold about 7%. Documented time point: patch test 1, 2 weeks after DPC sensitization. Stated treatment: therapeutic diphenylcyclopropenone sensitization with weekly scalp DPC. Here the sequenced sample was whole blood, taken in connection with sensitization to the hapten diphenylcyclopropenone (DPC). These receptors were collected from a woman aged 45-65 years with alopecia areata. Some clones in this sample may be carry-over from other donors' samples.

The genes are TRBV30 and TRBJ2-7; D may be TRBD1 or TRBD2 (5 bases each). The V end lost 3 bases, the J end lost 4 bases, and 13 bases lay between the germline ends. Germline lookup yields CDR1 GTSNPN and CDR2 SVGIG (reference sequence). The CDR3 loop spans 13 amino acids. Here the CDR3 reads CAWSRGVRYEQYF. CDR3 coding DNA: TGTGCCTGGAGCCGAGGGGTTAGGTACGAGCAGTACTTC.

The rearrangement uses TRBV6-1 and TRBJ2-1; 9 positions agree with TRBD1. V was clipped by 8 bases and J by 8 bases; unmatched bases: 13. CDR3 length: 15 residues. Germline loops: CDR1 MNHNS, CDR2 SASEGT. The CDR3 sequence: CASGALGTGYDEQFF. Written as DNA, the CDR3 is TGTGCCAGCGGGGCTCTCGGGACAGGGTACGATGAGCAGTTCTTC.

V is TRBV24-1 and J is TRBJ2-1, with unresolved D. V was trimmed by 3 bases and J by 9 bases, leaving 11 bases between them. The CDR3 loop spans 13 amino acids. CDR1 is KGHDR, CDR2 SFDVKD, per germline. DNA for the CDR3: TGTGCCACCAGTGATGGCAGGCAGGTTGAGCAGTTCTTC. Translation: CATSDGRQVEQFF.

The chain combines TRBV2 with TRBJ1-1; D not certain. Trimming took off 4 bases at V and 4 bases at J, with 13 bases between the two ends. The germline V gene encodes CDR1 SNHLY and CDR2 FYNNEI. The CDR3 has 14 amino acids. The CDR3 here is CASSVEGAGTEAFF. The DNA for the CDR3 is TGTGCCAGCAGTGTAGAGGGCGCCGGCACTGAAGCTTTCTTT.

This clonotype occurred a few times. The rearrangement joins TRBV7-2 to TRBJ1-2; maybe TRBD1 (5 bases). V was pared by 4 bases and J by 4 bases, with 10 bases between. The CDR3 has 13 residues. In germline, CDR1 is SGHTA, CDR2 FQGNSA. CDR3 sequence: CASSSGFGYGYTF. The DNA of the CDR3 is TGTGCCAGCAGCTCAGGGTTCGGCTATGGCTACACCTTC.